A single sample is the source of the 8 T cell receptor beta chains below, sequenced in a study of response to subunit inactivated influenza vaccine. Via MiXCR, TCRdb re-called the RT-PCR reads, giving one row per CDR3 protein. The profile shows about 800,000 distinct CDR3 sequences, about 20% of them singletons. Sequencing was performed on PBMCs from blood, taken about 5 days after vaccination. These receptors were obtained from a man aged 45-65 years who received an inactivated influenza vaccine.

This chain uses TRBV20-1 with TRBJ1-3; D is unclear. This CDR3 has 15 amino acids. Trimming left V 0 bases short and J 3 bases short, with 12 bases between. Per the germline V gene, CDR1 is DFQATT and CDR2 is SNEGSKA (reference sequence). CDR3: CSAREALGGGNTIYF. The CDR3 nucleotides read TGCAGTGCTAGAGAGGCACTCGGCGGTGGAAACACCATATATTTT.

The chain joins TRBV7-9 to TRBJ2-5, with 8 bases aligning to TRBD1. The V segment lost 1 base and the J segment 5 bases; nucleotides outside the gene matches: 12. CDR3 length: 17 residues. Germline V gives CDR1 SEHNR, CDR2 FQNEAQ (reference sequence). CDR3 region: CASSLDPYGQGWETQYF. CDR3 sequence (DNA): TGTGCCAGCAGCTTAGATCCCTATGGACAGGGTTGGGAGACCCAGTACTTC.

There are a few counts of this clonotype. The chain joins TRBV6-2 or TRBV6-3 to TRBJ2-1; 10 positions agree with TRBD2. The CDR3 contains 15 residues. CDR1 and CDR2 (germline): MNHEY, SVGEGT. The junction had 6 bases not matched to a gene; V was cut back by 6 bases and J by 4 bases. This CDR3 is CASSRQREGYNEQFF. In DNA, the CDR3 is TGTGCCAGCAGCCGTCAGCGGGAGGGGTACAATGAGCAGTTCTTC.

The rearrangement uses TRBV28 and TRBJ1-6; TRBD1 is a possible D gene (5 bases). Germline CDR1 is MDHEN and CDR2 is SYDVKM. The CDR3 sequence is 15 residues long. The ends were cut back, 5 bases at V and 8 bases at J, with 16 bases in the middle. The CDR3 protein is CASSLDQGIYSPLHF. The CDR3 DNA is TGTGCCAGCAGTCTCGATCAGGGTATCTATTCACCCCTCCACTTT.

This CDR3 is CASSYSRTTFTNTGELFF. The CDR3 coding sequence is TGTGCCAGCAGTTACTCAAGGACTACATTTACGAACACCGGGGAGCTGTTTTTT. This sequence joins TRBV6-5 and TRBJ2-2; TRBD2 might be the D (6 bases). The CDR3 spans 18 residues. CDR1 and CDR2 (germline): MNHEY, SVGAGI. V shed 0 bases and J shed 0 bases, with 14 bases lying between them.

The chain joins TRBV12-3 or TRBV12-4 to TRBJ2-3; 7 nucleotides agree with TRBD1. V lost 5 bases to trimming and J lost 0 bases; unmatched junction nucleotides: 5. CDR3 length equals 15 residues. CDR3 protein: CASSRNRGSTDTQYF. The CDR3 nucleotides read TGTGCCAGCAGTCGGAACAGGGGAAGCACAGATACGCAGTATTTT.

This clonotype was observed a handful of times. V gene TRBV27 combines with J gene TRBJ2-3; 12 bases match TRBD2. Germline CDR1 MNHEY, CDR2 SMNVEV (reference sequence). CDR3 size: 14 residues. The junction had 5 bases not matched to a gene; V was cut back by 11 bases and J by 2 bases. This CDR3 is CAVGLAGFTDTQYF. The CDR3 region has the DNA TGTGCCGTTGGACTAGCGGGATTCACAGATACGCAGTATTTT.

The V call is TRBV3-1, the J call TRBJ2-6, with 10 bases matching TRBD1. V trimming: 4 bases; J trimming: 1 base; junction bases outside the gene matches: 7. CDR3 length equals 18 residues. CDR1 and CDR2 (germline): LGHDT, YNNKEL (reference sequence). CDR3 coding DNA: TGTGCCAGCAGCCTGGGACAGGGGACAACTTCTGGGGCCAACGTCCTGACTTTC. Translation gives CASSLGQGTTSGANVLTF.